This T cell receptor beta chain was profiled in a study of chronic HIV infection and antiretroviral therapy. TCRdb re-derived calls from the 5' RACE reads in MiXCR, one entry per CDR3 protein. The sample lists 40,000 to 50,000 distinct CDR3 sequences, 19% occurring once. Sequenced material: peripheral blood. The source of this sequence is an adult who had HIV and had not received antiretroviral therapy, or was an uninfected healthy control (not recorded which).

The CDR3, as DNA: TGTGCCAGCAGTTCAACCACCGGACAGGGCGCGGAAAACACCATATATTTT. Its protein is CASSSTTGQGAENTIYF. The rearrangement joins TRBV28 to TRBJ1-3; 8 bases match TRBD1. The germline V gene encodes CDR1 MDHEN and CDR2 SYDVKM. V dropped 4 bases and J dropped 6; count of bases not matched to a gene: 14. This CDR3 spans 17 amino acids.